The 5 T cell receptor beta chains below all came from one sample that was sequenced in a study of cytomegalovirus exposure and HLA in healthy donors. The PCR had 60 Vbeta and 13 Jbeta primers. Using immunoSEQ multiplex PCR, the repertoire was profiled, and TCRdb retains in-frame clones only, with some absent. The sample table includes around 35,000 clones. Sequencing was carried out using PBMCs. Receptors originate from a middle-aged woman in good health and CMV-seropositive.

This clone is medium-sized by frequency. V and J are TRBV9 and TRBJ2-1; possibly TRBD2 for D (7 bases). This CDR3 comprises 15 residues. Between the trimmed V and J ends, which lost 2 bases and 7 bases, there was a span of 16 bases. CDR1 and CDR2 from the germline V gene are SGDLS and YYNGEE. This CDR3 is CASSVGEGGGNEQFF. The CDR3 nucleotides read TGTGCCAGCAGCGTTGGGGAGGGAGGGGGGAATGAGCAGTTCTTC.

The rearrangement joins TRBV18 to TRBJ1-1; unclear D gene. The CDR3 totals 14 residues. V dropped 0 bases and J dropped 7 bases, with 12 bases sitting between them. The V gene's germline CDR1 is KGHSH and CDR2 LQKENI. CDR3 nucleotides: TGTGCCAGCTCACCACCTAATAGTCGGGATGAAGCTTTCTTT. Residues: CASSPPNSRDEAFF. Full variable domain (outside the CDR3, taken from reference TRBV18 and TRBJ1-1): NAGVMQNPRHLVRRRGQEARLRCSPMKGHSHVYWYRQLPEEGLKFMVYLQKENIIDESGMPKERFSAEFPKEGPSILRIQQVVRGDSAAYFCASSPPNSRDEAFFGQGTRLTVV.

This rearrangement joins TRBV9 to TRBJ2-7, with 13 bases lining up with TRBD2. Unmatched junction bases numbered 6, after V lost 4 bases and J lost 2 bases. Per the germline V gene, CDR1 is SGDLS and CDR2 is YYNGEE. The CDR3 has 16 amino acids. The CDR3 DNA is TGTGCCAGCAGCACAACCGGGACTAGCGGGGCCTACGAGCAGTACTTC. Protein product: CASSTTGTSGAYEQYF.

This rearrangement joins TRBV5-6 to TRBJ2-5; perhaps TRBD1 as D (6 bases). The CDR3 is 17 residues long. Germline loops: CDR1 SGHDT, CDR2 YYEEEE. The V and J ends lost 1 base and 2 bases respectively, with 18 bases between them. The DNA of the CDR3 is TGTGCCAGCAGCTTGCCAGGGGCCCCCTCCGGACAAGAGACCCAGTACTTC. Translated, it gives CASSLPGAPSGQETQYF.

The chain is built from TRBV25-1 and TRBJ2-1; 9 nucleotides match TRBD1. Germline V lookup: CDR1 MGHDK, CDR2 SYGVNS. The junction had 20 bases not matched to a gene; V was cut back by 7 bases and J by 10 bases. The CDR3 is made up of 17 amino acids. CDR3 loop: CASKSSVGTGWLGEQFF. The CDR3 DNA is TGTGCCAGCAAGTCTAGTGTGGGGACAGGGTGGTTAGGCGAGCAGTTCTTC.